This T cell receptor (beta chain) was identified in a study of cytomegalovirus exposure and HLA in healthy donors. About the study: Genotyping showed about 80% of almost 400 donors falling in the Caucasian-associated ancestry cluster.

Primers: 60 Vbeta forward and 13 Jbeta reverse. The repertoire was sequenced with immunoSEQ multiplex PCR; TCRdb's copy has only in-frame clones and lacks some. Among about 160,000 clones listed, 82% were seen once. Points from the study as a whole: A later analysis associated under 20,000 TCR beta sequences with HLA alleles at a 0.05 false discovery rate.

V was shortened by 0 bases and J by 3 bases, with 8 bases between the two germline ends. This CDR3 is built from 14 residues. Looked up from germline, CDR1 is MNHNY and CDR2 is SVGAGI (reference sequence). To note about this clone: What it binds is unknown.

The sequencing input was PBMCs. This chain links TRBV6-6 with TRBJ2-5; D might be TRBD2 (5 bases). This TCR derives from a girl aged 10 to 17 in good health and CMV-seropositive. CDR3 bases: TGTGCCAGCAGTTACTCCGGGATAAAAGAGACCCAGTACTTC. This translates into CASSYSGIKETQYF.